This paragraph covers one T cell receptor beta chain sequence. What it binds is unknown. CDR3 size: 12 residues. Trimming cost V 8 bases and J 4 bases; bases outside gene matches: 4. Germline V gene sequence: CDR1 MNHEY, CDR2 SVGAGI. The repertoire was sequenced with immunoSEQ multiplex PCR; TCRdb's copy has only in-frame clones and lacks some. Of about 140,000 clones listed, more than 80% are singletons. This sample was taken from a study of T cell responses to AZD1222 COVID-19 vaccine. Notes on the study in general: Spike-specific TCR breadth and depth were elevated following two AZD1222 doses. Just 5 to 7 AZD1222 recipients were seropositive at baseline. Researchers report vaccine-associated CD4 TCRs spanning spike, with dominance at 160-218 and 743-854. Within unmutated variant regions lay the reported targets of nearly half of spike-specific TCRs.

Sequenced material: peripheral blood, taken on day 0 of AZD1222 vaccination. This clonotype originated in an adult in good health. The chain carries TRBV6-5 and TRBJ2-7; 8 positions agree with TRBD2. The CDR3 sequence: CASRGGAYEQYF. DNA of the CDR3: TGTGCCAGCCGGGGGGGGGCTTACGAGCAGTACTTC.